This TCR beta chain originates from a study of blood T cell repertoires in COVID-19. Study context: PBMCs, B-cell-depleted T cells, or T cells were the source of the cDNA or gDNA that made up the material.

The CDR3 has 11 amino acids. V lost 2 bases, J lost 5 bases, and 4 bases lay in between. This clone was picked up one time. The method was immunoSEQ multiplex PCR; TCRdb's version includes in-frame clones alone and lacks a portion of them. Among about 360,000 clones, around 87% were seen once, and the ten largest hold over 2.5%. The source material was peripheral blood. The TCR comes from a human donor in a cohort sampled during active COVID-19. The chain carries TRBV12-3 or TRBV12-4 and TRBJ2-7; D is undetermined. CDR3 region: CASSLFNEQYF. As DNA, the CDR3 is TGTGCCAGCAGTTTATTTAACGAGCAGTACTTC.